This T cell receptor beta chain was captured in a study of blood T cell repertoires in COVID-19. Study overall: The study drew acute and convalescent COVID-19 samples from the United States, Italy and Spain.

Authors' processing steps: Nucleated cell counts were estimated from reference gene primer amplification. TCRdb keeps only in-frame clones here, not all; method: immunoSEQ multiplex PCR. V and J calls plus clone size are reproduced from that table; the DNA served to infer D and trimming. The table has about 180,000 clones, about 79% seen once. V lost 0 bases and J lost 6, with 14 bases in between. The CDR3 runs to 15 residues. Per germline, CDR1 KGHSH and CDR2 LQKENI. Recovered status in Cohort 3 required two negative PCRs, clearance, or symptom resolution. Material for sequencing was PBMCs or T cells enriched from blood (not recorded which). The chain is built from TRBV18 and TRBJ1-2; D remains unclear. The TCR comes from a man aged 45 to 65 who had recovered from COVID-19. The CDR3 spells CASSPPSRGRDGYTF. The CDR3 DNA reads TGTGCCAGCTCACCACCAAGTCGGGGAAGGGATGGCTACACCTTC.